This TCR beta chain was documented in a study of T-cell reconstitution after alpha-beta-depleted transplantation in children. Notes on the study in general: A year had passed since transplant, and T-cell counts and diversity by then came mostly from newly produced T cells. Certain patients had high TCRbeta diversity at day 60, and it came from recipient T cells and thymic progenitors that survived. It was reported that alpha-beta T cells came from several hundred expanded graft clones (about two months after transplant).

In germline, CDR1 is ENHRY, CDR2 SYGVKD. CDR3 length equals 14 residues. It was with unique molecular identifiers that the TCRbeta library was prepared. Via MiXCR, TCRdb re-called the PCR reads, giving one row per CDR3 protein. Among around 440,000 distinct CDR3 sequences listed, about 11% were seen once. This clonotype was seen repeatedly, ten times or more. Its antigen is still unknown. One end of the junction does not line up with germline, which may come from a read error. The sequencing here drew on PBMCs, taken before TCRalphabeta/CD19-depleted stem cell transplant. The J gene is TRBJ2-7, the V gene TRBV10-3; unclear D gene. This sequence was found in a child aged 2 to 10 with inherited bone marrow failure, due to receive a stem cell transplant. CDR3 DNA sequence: TGTGCCATCAGTGTCATGAGAACCTCCCACGAGCAGTACTTC. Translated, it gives CAISVMRTSHEQYF.